The T cell receptor beta chain under discussion was sequenced for a study of OX40 agonist ivuxolimab in advanced cancers. Study-level information: The dose of intravenous ivuxolimab that patients received every 2 weeks ranged from 0.01 to 10 mg/kg. Three patients had partial responses: one hepatocellular carcinoma, two cutaneous melanoma. Study-wide points: CD4+ T cells averaged fewer expanded clones than CD8+ T cells. At 0.1 to 3.0 mg/kg and by week 6, clonal expansion occurred in CD4+ and CD8+ blood T cells.

Trimming took 4 bases from V and 7 from J; bases not matched to a gene: 2. The CDR3 runs 11 residues. Germline V CDR1 and CDR2: DFQATT, SNEGSKA (reference sequence). Measured with immunoSEQ multiplex PCR; TCRdb has only the in-frame clones, and not every one. The sample yields 1,500 to 2,000 clones, less than 85% seen once. As to this clone: Its specificity is not known.

V and J are TRBV20-1 and TRBJ2-7; 9 bases match TRBD1. This receptor was identified in an adult with an advanced solid tumor such as melanoma, head and neck, liver or kidney cancer. This specimen was CD4+ or CD8+ T cells sorted from blood, taken in a trial of the OX40 agonist ivuxolimab. The CDR3 region is CSAKTGGEQYF. As DNA, the CDR3 is TGCAGTGCTAAGACAGGGGGAGAGCAGTACTTC.